The clone carrying this T cell receptor beta chain occurred many times. Its antigen is currently unknown. These data belong to a study of T cells in Graves' hyperthyroidism and ophthalmopathy. Stability of Graves' hyperthyroidism was defined as absent ophthalmopathy progression within 18 months. The CDR3 is 14 amino acids. V lost 6 bases, J lost 6 bases, and 7 bases stayed unmatched. RNA transcripts yielded amplified TCR beta CDR3 regions. Using the HTBI primer set, a first-round RT-PCR was run on the TCR CDR3. TCRdb redid the calling of the multiplex PCR reads with MiXCR, one entry per CDR3 protein. The sample lists fewer than 750,000 distinct CDR3 sequences, about 45% occurring once. Whole-study results and caveats: Blood samples included most of the expanded thyroid clonotypes exceeding 0.001.

The chain combines TRBV12-3 or TRBV12-4 with TRBJ1-2; TRBD1 aligns across 10 bases. The sequenced material came from peripheral blood or thyroid tissue (not recorded which). The receptor's source is a woman aged 18-35 years with Graves' hyperthyroidism. The chain's CDR3 is CASRHRDRGDGYTF. CDR3 DNA: TGTGCCAGCAGGCATCGGGACAGGGGAGATGGCTACACCTTC.